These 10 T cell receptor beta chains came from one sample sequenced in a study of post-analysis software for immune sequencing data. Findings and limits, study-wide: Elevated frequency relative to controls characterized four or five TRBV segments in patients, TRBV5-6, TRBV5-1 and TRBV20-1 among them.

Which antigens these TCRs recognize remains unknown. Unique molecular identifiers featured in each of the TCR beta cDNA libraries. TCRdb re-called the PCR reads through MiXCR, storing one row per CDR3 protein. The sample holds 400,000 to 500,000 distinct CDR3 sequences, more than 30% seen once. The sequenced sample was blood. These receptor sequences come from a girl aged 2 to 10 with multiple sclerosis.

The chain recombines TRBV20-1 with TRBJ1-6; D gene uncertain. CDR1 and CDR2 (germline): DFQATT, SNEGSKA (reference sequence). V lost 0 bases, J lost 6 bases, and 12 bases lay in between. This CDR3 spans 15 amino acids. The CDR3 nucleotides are TGCAGTGCTAGAGATAACGGGGTCCCTAATTCACCCCTCCACTTT. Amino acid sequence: CSARDNGVPNSPLHF.

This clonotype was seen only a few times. CDR3 DNA sequence: TGTGCCAGCAGTTACCAGCTCGCTAGCTCCTACGAGCAGTACTTC. Protein: CASSYQLASSYEQYF. The genes are TRBV6-5 and TRBJ2-7; D not resolved. V was cut by 2 bases and J by 0 bases, with 11 bases left in between. The CDR3 consists of 15 residues. CDR1 is MNHEY and CDR2 is SVGAGI in the germline V gene.

CDR3 sequence (DNA): TGTGCCAGCAGCTTATTCCCCGTGCAGGGGACCAGTTCCTACGAGCAGTACTTC. Translating it yields CASSLFPVQGTSSYEQYF. The genes are TRBV11-1 and TRBJ2-5; D perhaps matches TRBD1 (6 bases). TRBJ2-7 explains the end of the DNA better; the J call may be wrong. The CDR3 covers 18 residues. Germline assignment: CDR1 SGHAT and CDR2 FQDESV (reference sequence).

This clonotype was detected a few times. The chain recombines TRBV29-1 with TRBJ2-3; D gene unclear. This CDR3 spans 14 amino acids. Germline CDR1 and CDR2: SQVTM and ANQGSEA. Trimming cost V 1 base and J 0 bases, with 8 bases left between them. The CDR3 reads CSVEGWRSTDTQYF. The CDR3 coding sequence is TGCAGCGTTGAAGGGTGGAGAAGCACAGATACGCAGTATTTT.

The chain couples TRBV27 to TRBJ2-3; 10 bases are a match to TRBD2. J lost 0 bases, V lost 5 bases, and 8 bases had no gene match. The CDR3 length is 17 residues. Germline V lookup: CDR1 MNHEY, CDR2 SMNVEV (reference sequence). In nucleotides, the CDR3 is TGTGCCAGCAGTGAGAGGACTAGCGGTTTTAGCACAGATACGCAGTATTTT. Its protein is CASSERTSGFSTDTQYF.

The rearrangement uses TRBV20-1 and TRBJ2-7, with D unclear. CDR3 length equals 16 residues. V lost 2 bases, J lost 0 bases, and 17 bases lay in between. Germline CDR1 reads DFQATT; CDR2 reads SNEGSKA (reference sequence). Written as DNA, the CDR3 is TGCAGTGCTAGACCCTGGACGCGGCGGCACTCCTACGAGCAGTACTTC. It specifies CSARPWTRRHSYEQYF.

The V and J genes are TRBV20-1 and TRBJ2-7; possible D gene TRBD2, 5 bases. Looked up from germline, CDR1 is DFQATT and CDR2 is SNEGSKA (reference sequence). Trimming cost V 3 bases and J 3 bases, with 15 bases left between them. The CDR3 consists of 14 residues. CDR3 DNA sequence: TGCAGTGCTAGTTTAGGGAGACCCATCTACGAGCAGTACTTC. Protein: CSASLGRPIYEQYF.

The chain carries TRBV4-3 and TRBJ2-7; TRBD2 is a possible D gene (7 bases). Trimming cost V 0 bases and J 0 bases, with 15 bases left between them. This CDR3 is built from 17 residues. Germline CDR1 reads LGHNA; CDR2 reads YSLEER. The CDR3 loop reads CASSQEEGGAPSYEQYF. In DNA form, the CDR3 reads TGCGCCAGCAGCCAAGAAGAGGGGGGGGCCCCCTCCTACGAGCAGTACTTC.

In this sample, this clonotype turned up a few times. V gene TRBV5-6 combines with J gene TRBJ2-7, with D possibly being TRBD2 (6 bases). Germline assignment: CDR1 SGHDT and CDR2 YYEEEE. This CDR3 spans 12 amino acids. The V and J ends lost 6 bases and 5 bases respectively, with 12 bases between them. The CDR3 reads CASTVGGDEQYF. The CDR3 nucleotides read TGTGCCAGCACCGTCGGAGGGGACGAGCAGTACTTC.

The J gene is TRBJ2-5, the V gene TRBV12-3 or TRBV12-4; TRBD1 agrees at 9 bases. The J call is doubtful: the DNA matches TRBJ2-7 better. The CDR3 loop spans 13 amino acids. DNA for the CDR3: TGTGCCAGCAGGGACAGGGGCTCTAACGAGCAGTACTTC. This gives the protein CASRDRGSNEQYF.